This TCR beta chain was retrieved from a study of identical twins. All donors were healthy Caucasians. TCRdb re-called the 5' RACE reads through MiXCR, storing one row per CDR3 protein. This table holds around 240,000 distinct CDR3 sequences, about 7% found once. In its sample, this clonotype was seen many times. Germline CDR1 reads SEHNR; CDR2 reads FQNEAQ (reference sequence). The germline V and J ends were trimmed by 0 bases and 5 bases, with 14 bases remaining between them. CDR3 length: 16 amino acids. The data also belong to a second study, concerning yellow fever vaccine responses in identical twins.

The rearrangement joins TRBV7-9 to TRBJ2-1; a weak D match, TRBD1 (6 bases). The TCR originated in a woman between 18 and 30 years old in good health. Sequencing was carried out using memory (CD45RO+) T cells sorted from blood. The chain's CDR3 is CASSLALRAGDNEQFF. DNA of the CDR3: TGTGCCAGCAGCTTAGCGCTGAGGGCAGGGGACAATGAGCAGTTCTTC.